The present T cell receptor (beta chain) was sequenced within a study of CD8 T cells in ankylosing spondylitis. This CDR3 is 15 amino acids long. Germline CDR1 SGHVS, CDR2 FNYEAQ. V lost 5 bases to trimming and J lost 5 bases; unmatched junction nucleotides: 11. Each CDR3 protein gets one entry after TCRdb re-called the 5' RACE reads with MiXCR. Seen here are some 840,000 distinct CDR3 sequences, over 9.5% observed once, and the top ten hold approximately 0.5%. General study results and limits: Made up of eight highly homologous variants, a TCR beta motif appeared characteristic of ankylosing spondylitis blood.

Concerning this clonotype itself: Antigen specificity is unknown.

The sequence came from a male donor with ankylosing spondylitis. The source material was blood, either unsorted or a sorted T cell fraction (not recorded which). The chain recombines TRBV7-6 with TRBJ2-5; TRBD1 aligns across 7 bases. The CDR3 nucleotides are TGTGCCAGCAGCGTAGATACAGGGGTAGGCGAGACCCAGTACTTC. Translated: CASSVDTGVGETQYF.